The entry that follows covers one TCR beta chain sequence. Its target is not known. CDR1 is MDHEN and CDR2 is SYDVKM in the germline V gene. With 3 bases removed from V and 5 bases from J, the gap between germline ends came to 10 bases. The CDR3 loop spans 13 amino acids. These data belong to a study of graft-versus-host responses after intestinal transplantation. The wider study: All recipients got anti-thymocyte globulin induction, then tacrolimus and steroids for 3 to 4 years.

TCRdb keeps only in-frame clones here, not all; method: immunoSEQ multiplex PCR. The repertoire holds about 27,000 clones, with over 80% as singletons. Study findings and constraints: The study associated peak circulating GvH clone levels with early post-transplant HvG declines. Some patients had graft-donor T cell macrochimerism, and their allografts showed high graft-versus-host to host-versus-graft clonal ratios. GvH clones appeared in recipient marrow, some first in ileum or blood.

The receptor was isolated from a human donor who received an intestinal transplant. V usage is TRBV28 and J usage is TRBJ2-5; D remains ambiguous. The input for sequencing was unstimulated CD4+ T cells sorted from spleen or lymph node cells, taken before intestinal transplant. The CDR3 bases are TGTGCCAGCAGTTTTTCCCCTCTGGAGACCCAGTACTTC. It is translated as CASSFSPLETQYF.